The clone carrying this TCR beta chain has only one observation. Its cognate antigen is unknown. One entry per CDR3 protein, called by TCRdb with MiXCR from the 5' RACE reads. The table includes 80,000 to 95,000 distinct CDR3 sequences, roughly 25% detected once. This sample is drawn from a study of T-cell memory formation after mild COVID-19. About the study: The two donors had largely donor-specific TCR clusters.

General study findings and limits: Pre-infection memory harbored some responding clones, suggesting cross-reactive memory joined.

Trimming shortened V by 0 bases and J by 10 bases, and 10 bases separated the two germline ends. CDR1 MGHRA and CDR2 YSYEKL come from the germline V gene. This CDR3 contains 13 residues. The J gene is TRBJ2-1, the V gene TRBV4-1; D is uncertain. This TCR was sampled from a man aged 18 to 29 who had mild COVID-19 (a few samples of this study predate the infection). Cell type and time point are not known. The sequencing input was PBMCs or a T cell subset sorted from them (not recorded which). DNA for the CDR3: TGCGCCAGCAGCCAAGATAGGGCCTTGGAGCAGTTCTTC. This codes for CASSQDRALEQFF.